This TCR beta chain was identified during a study of OX40 agonist ivuxolimab in advanced cancers. For the study at large: Participants could have had prior anti-PD-1, anti-PD-L1 or anti-CTLA-4 therapy, and less than 45% had some.

A note on this clone: What it recognizes is unknown.

Notes on the study in general: At 0.1 to 3.0 mg/kg and by week 6, CD4+ and CD8+ T cells in the blood had expanded clonally.

Trimming left V 3 bases short and J 2 bases short, with 8 bases between. The CDR3 is made up of 12 amino acids. Looked up from germline, CDR1 is GTSNPN and CDR2 is SVGIG (reference sequence). Clones were sequenced by immunoSEQ multiplex PCR, and TCRdb holds only the in-frame ones, with some missing. This table holds some 86,000 clones, 75% to 95% found once. The chain has TRBV30 and TRBJ2-7; D is unresolved. The TCR comes from an adult with an advanced solid tumor such as melanoma, head and neck, liver or kidney cancer. This specimen consisted of CD4+ or CD8+ T cells sorted from blood, obtained in a trial of the OX40 agonist ivuxolimab. CDR3: CAWRVSPYEQYF. The CDR3, as DNA: TGTGCCTGGAGAGTCAGCCCCTACGAGCAGTACTTC.